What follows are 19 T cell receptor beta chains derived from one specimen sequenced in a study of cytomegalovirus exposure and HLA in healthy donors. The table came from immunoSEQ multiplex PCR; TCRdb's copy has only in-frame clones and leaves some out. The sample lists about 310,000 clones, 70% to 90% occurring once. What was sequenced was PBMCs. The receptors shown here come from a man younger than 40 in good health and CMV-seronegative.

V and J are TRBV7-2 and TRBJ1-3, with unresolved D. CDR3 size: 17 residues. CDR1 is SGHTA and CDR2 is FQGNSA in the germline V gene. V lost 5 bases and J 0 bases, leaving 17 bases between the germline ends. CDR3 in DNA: TGTGCCAGCAGCCCTAGGAGGACGTCGAGCTCTGGAAACACCATATATTTT. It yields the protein CASSPRRTSSSGNTIYF.

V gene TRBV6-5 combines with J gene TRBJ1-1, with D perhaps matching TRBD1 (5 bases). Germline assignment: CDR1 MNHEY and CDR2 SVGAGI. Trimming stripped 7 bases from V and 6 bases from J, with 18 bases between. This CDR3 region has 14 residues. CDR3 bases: TGTGCCAGCATCGATAGGGGAGGGTTAGCTGAAGCTTTCTTT. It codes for CASIDRGGLAEAFF.

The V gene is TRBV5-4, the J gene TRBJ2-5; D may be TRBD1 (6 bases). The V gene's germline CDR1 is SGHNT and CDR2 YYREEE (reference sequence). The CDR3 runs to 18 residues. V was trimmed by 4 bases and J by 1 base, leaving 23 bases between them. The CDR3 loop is CASSLGQRTTVRQETQYF. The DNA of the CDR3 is TGTGCCAGCAGCCTCGGACAGAGGACGACAGTACGCCAAGAGACCCAGTACTTC. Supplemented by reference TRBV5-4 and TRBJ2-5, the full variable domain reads ETGVTQSPTHLIKTRGQQVTLRCSSQSGHNTVSWYQQALGQGPQFIFQYYREEENGRGNFPPRFSGLQFPNYSSELNVNALELDDSALYLCASSLGQRTTVRQETQYFGPGTRLLVL.

The CDR3 DNA follows: TGCGCCAGCAGCCAGGAAGGGACAGGGAAGGAAAAACTGTTTTTT. Translation gives CASSQEGTGKEKLFF. The genes are TRBV4-1 and TRBJ1-4, with 9 bases matching TRBD1. The CDR3 contains 15 residues. Germline assignment: CDR1 MGHRA and CDR2 YSYEKL. J gave up 8 bases and V 3 bases, and 7 bases lay outside the gene matches.

The CDR3 loop is CASSTGTRAYEQYF. The DNA of the CDR3 is TGTGCCAGCAGCACGGGGACAAGGGCCTACGAGCAGTACTTC. The gene calls are TRBV7-9 and TRBJ2-7; D is possibly TRBD1 (6 bases). This CDR3 has 14 residues. V was shortened by 5 bases and J by 2 bases, with 13 bases between the two germline ends. Germline CDR1 is SEHNR and CDR2 is FQNEAQ (reference sequence).

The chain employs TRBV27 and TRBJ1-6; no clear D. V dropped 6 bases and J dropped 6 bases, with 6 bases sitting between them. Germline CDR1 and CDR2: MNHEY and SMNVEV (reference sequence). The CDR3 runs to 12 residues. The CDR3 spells CASRHLNSPLHF. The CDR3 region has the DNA TGTGCCAGCAGACACCTTAATTCACCCCTCCACTTT.

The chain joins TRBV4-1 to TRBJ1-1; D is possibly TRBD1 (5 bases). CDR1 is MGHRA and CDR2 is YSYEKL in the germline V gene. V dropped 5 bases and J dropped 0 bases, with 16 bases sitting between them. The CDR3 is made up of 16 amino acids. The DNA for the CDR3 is TGCGCCAGCAGCTCCCCAGGGATAGGGGTGAACACTGAAGCTTTCTTT. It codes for CASSSPGIGVNTEAFF.

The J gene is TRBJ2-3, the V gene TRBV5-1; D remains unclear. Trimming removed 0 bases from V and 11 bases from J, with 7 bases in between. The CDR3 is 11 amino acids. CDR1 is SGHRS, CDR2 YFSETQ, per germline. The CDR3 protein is CASSLAKRQYF. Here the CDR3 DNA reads TGCGCCAGCAGCTTGGCCAAGAGGCAGTATTTT. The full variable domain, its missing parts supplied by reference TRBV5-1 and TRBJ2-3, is KAGVTQTPRYLIKTRGQQVTLSCSPISGHRSVSWYQQTPGQGLQFLFEYFSETQRNKGNFPGRFSGRQFSNSRSEMNVSTLELGDSALYLCASSLAKRQYFGPGTRLTVL.

The CDR3 DNA reads TGCGCCACCGGTATCCGGGACAGGTCCTCCTCTGGGGCCAACGTCCTGACTTTC. This sequence encodes CATGIRDRSSSGANVLTF. The chain employs TRBV5-1 and TRBJ2-6; TRBD1 matches 8 bases. Per germline, CDR1 SGHRS and CDR2 YFSETQ. CDR3 length: 18 amino acids. J was trimmed by 0 bases and V by 9 bases; bases with no gene match: 14.

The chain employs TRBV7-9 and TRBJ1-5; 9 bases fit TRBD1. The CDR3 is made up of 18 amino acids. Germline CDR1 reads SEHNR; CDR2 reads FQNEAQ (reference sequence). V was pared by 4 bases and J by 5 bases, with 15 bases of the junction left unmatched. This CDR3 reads CASSSFLGVGQGHQPQHF. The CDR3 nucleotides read TGTGCCAGCAGCTCATTCTTGGGGGTCGGACAGGGGCATCAGCCCCAGCATTTT. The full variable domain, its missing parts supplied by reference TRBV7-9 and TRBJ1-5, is DTGVSQNPRHKITKRGQNVTFRCDPISEHNRLYWYRQTLGQGPEFLTYFQNEAQLEKSRLLSDRFSAERPKGSFSTLEIQRTEQGDSAMYLCASSSFLGVGQGHQPQHFGDGTRLSIL.

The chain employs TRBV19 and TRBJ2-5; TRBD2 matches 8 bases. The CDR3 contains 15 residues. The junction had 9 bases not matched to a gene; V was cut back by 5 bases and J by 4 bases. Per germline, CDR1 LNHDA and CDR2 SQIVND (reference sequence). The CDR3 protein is CASSPLAGGGETQYF. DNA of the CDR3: TGTGCCAGTAGTCCTTTGGCGGGGGGTGGAGAGACCCAGTACTTC.

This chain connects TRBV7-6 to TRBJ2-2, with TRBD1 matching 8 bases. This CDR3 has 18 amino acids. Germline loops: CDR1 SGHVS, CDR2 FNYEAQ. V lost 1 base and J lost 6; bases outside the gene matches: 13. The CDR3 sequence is CASSLGLRTGLKSGELFF. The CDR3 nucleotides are TGTGCCAGCAGCTTAGGCCTCAGGACAGGGTTGAAGTCCGGGGAGCTGTTTTTT.

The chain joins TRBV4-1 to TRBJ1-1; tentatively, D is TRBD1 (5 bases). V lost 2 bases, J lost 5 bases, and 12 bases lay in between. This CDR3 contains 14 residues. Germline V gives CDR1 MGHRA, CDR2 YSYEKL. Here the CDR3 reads CASSQSGGRTEAFF. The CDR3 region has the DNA TGCGCCAGCAGCCAATCCGGGGGTAGAACTGAAGCTTTCTTT.

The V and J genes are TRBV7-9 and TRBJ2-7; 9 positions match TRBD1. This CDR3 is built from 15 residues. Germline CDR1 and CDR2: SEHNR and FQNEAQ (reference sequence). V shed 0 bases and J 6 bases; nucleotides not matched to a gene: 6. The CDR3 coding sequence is TGTGCCAGCAGCTTAGCGTGGGGACAGGGAGGCGAGCAGTACTTC. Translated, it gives CASSLAWGQGGEQYF.

This CDR3 is CSAARGYEQYF. In nucleotides, the CDR3 is TGCAGTGCTGCCAGGGGCTACGAGCAGTACTTC. The rearrangement links TRBV20-1 to TRBJ2-7, with D perhaps TRBD1 (6 bases). V lost 5 bases and J lost 3, with 8 bases in between. The CDR3 is made up of 11 amino acids. Germline CDR1 and CDR2: DFQATT and SNEGSKA (reference sequence).

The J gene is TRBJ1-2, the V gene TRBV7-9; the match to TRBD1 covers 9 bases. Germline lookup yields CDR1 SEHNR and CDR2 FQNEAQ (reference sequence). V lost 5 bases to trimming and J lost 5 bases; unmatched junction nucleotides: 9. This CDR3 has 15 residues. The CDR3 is CASSPRSTGGYGYTF. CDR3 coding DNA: TGTGCCAGCAGCCCACGCTCGACAGGGGGATATGGCTACACCTTC.

CDR3 in DNA: TGTGCCAGCCGACGACCGGGACAGGTTACAGATACGCAGTATTTT. It yields the protein CASRRPGQVTDTQYF. This chain links TRBV11-2 with TRBJ2-3; TRBD1 aligns across 8 bases. Trimming removed 8 bases from V and 3 bases from J; junction bases left unmatched: 10. Germline V gene data show CDR1 as SGHAT and CDR2 as FQNNGV. This CDR3 is built from 15 residues.

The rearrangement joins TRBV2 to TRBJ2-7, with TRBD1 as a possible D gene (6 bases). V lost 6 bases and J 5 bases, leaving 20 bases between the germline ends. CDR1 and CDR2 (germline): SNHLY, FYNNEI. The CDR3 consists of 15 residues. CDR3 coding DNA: TGTGCCAGCAGGGTACAGGGAAGCAGGGCTAACGAGCAGTACTTC. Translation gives CASRVQGSRANEQYF. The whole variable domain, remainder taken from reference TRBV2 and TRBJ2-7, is EPEVTQTPSHQVTQMGQEVILRCVPISNHLYFYWYRQILGQKVEFLVSFYNNEISEKSEIFDDQFSVERPDGSNFTLKIRSTKLEDSAMYFCASRVQGSRANEQYFGPGTRLTVT.

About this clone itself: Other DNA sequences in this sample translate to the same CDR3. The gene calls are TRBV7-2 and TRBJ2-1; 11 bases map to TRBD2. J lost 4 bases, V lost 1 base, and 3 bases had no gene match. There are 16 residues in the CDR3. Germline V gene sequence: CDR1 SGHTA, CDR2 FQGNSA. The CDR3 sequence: CASSLDLAGGYNEQFF. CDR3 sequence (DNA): TGTGCCAGCAGCTTAGATCTAGCGGGGGGATACAATGAGCAGTTCTTC.